Presented here are 16 T cell receptor beta chains from one specimen sequenced in a study of T cell responses to AZD1222 COVID-19 vaccine. Profiled with immunoSEQ multiplex PCR; TCRdb holds only in-frame clones, not every one. The table includes about 89,000 clones, over 75% detected once. This material consisted of peripheral blood, taken 28 days after the second AZD1222 dose. The receptor set was obtained from an adult who received the AZD1222 COVID-19 vaccine.

The chain links TRBV20-1 to TRBJ1-1; D remains ambiguous. Germline V gives CDR1 DFQATT, CDR2 SNEGSKA (reference sequence). The V end was cut by 2 bases, the J end by 4 bases, with 5 bases between. This CDR3 spans 11 amino acids. The CDR3 sequence is CSARSGTEAFF. CDR3 nucleotide sequence: TGCAGTGCTAGATCGGGCACTGAAGCTTTCTTT.

The rearrangement joins TRBV5-1 to TRBJ1-4, with no clear D. The germline V gene encodes CDR1 SGHRS and CDR2 YFSETQ. The V and J ends lost 0 bases and 2 bases respectively, with 14 bases between them. The CDR3 consists of 17 residues. In DNA, the CDR3 is TGCGCCAGCAGCTTGGCGGTAGGGAACCCTACTAATGAAAAACTGTTTTTT. It is translated as CASSLAVGNPTNEKLFF.

CDR3 sequence reads: CASSLDRTDQPQHF. Here the CDR3 DNA reads TGTGCCAGCTCCCTGGACAGAACGGATCAGCCCCAGCATTTT. The rearrangement links TRBV18 to TRBJ1-5, with D possibly being TRBD1 (6 bases). Deletions cut 6 bases from V and 5 bases from J, with 14 bases between. CDR3 length: 14 residues. From germline, CDR1 is KGHSH and CDR2 LQKENI.

The chain is built from TRBV7-6 and TRBJ2-7, with 8 bases fitting TRBD1. V gave up 5 bases and J gave up 7 bases; unmatched junction bases: 13. The V gene's germline CDR1 is SGHVS and CDR2 FNYEAQ. The CDR3 spans 15 residues. As DNA, the CDR3 is TGTGCCAGCAGCAAAGACAGGGGCTCCGGCGGGGAGCAGTACTTC. Its translation is CASSKDRGSGGEQYF.

This chain connects TRBV6-1 to TRBJ1-1; no definite D call. CDR3 length: 15 amino acids. Germline lookup yields CDR1 MNHNS and CDR2 SASEGT. V was trimmed by 3 bases and J by 2 bases, leaving 13 bases between them. The CDR3 region is CASSDLTEDNTEAFF. The CDR3 DNA reads TGTGCCAGCAGTGACCTAACAGAGGACAACACTGAAGCTTTCTTT.

The sample holds a few counts of this clone. The genes are TRBV4-1 and TRBJ1-4; D remains unclear. The CDR3 extends over 15 amino acids. The ends were cut back, 1 base at V and 2 bases at J, with 8 bases in the middle. Germline V gene sequence: CDR1 MGHRA, CDR2 YSYEKL. The CDR3 spells CASSQGVGTNEKLFF. DNA for the CDR3: TGCGCCAGCAGCCAAGGGGTGGGCACTAATGAAAAACTGTTTTTT.

The rearrangement uses TRBV6-2 or TRBV6-3 and TRBJ1-1, with D hard to call. From germline, CDR1 is MNHEY and CDR2 SVGEGT. V was cut by 2 bases and J by 1 base, with 5 bases left in between. The CDR3 is 13 residues long. CDR3 sequence reads: CASSYGPNTEAFF. DNA of the CDR3: TGTGCCAGCAGTTACGGGCCGAACACTGAAGCTTTCTTT.

The chain carries TRBV13 and TRBJ1-1; D ambiguous. This CDR3 comprises 18 residues. Trimming stripped 6 bases from V and 1 base from J, with 24 bases between. Germline loops: CDR1 PRHDT, CDR2 FYEKMQ (reference sequence). In DNA, the CDR3 is TGTGCCAGCAGTTCCCATCCCGGCTTCTGGGGAGAGAACACTGAAGCTTTCTTT. This sequence encodes CASSSHPGFWGENTEAFF. The full variable domain, its missing parts supplied by reference TRBV13 and TRBJ1-1, is AAGVIQSPRHLIKEKRETATLKCYPIPRHDTVYWYQQGPGQDPQFLISFYEKMQSDKGSIPDRFSAQQFSDYHSELNMSSLELGDSALYFCASSSHPGFWGENTEAFFGQGTRLTVV.

This clone was counted a few times. The V gene is TRBV6-4, the J gene TRBJ2-1, with no clear D. Trimming removed 0 bases at V and 7 bases at J, with 10 bases between. This CDR3 has 14 residues. Germline-derived CDR1 and CDR2 are MRHNA and SNTAGT. The CDR3 spells CASSDSSGRNEQFF. The CDR3 coding sequence is TGTGCCAGCAGTGACTCCTCGGGTAGGAATGAGCAGTTCTTC.

This clone came up a few times. Within the sample, other DNA sequences also encode this same CDR3. This chain joins TRBV10-1 and TRBJ2-7; perhaps TRBD1 as D (6 bases). V lost 8 bases, J lost 4 bases, and 15 bases lay in between. The CDR3 consists of 13 residues. Per the germline V gene, CDR1 is WNHNN and CDR2 is SYGVQD (reference sequence). The CDR3 bases are TGCGCCAGCGGGGACACCGGTTTTTACGAGCAGTACTTC. Amino acid sequence: CASGDTGFYEQYF.

V and J are TRBV30 and TRBJ2-3; no clear D. CDR1 GTSNPN and CDR2 SVGIG come from the germline V gene (reference sequence). This CDR3 has 15 residues. V was shortened by 0 bases and J by 0 bases, with 10 bases between the two germline ends. The CDR3 loop reads CAWSVGPGSTDTQYF. Here the CDR3 DNA reads TGTGCCTGGAGTGTAGGCCCTGGGAGCACAGATACGCAGTATTTT.

J is TRBJ1-1 and V is TRBV30; no clear D gene. Trimming took 4 bases from V and 1 from J, leaving 10 bases between them. The CDR3 length is 13 residues. CDR1 GTSNPN and CDR2 SVGIG come from the germline V gene (reference sequence). The CDR3 nucleotides are TGTGCCTGGACAGCGGGCGCGAACACTGAAGCTTTCTTT. Translated: CAWTAGANTEAFF. The full variable domain, its missing parts supplied by reference TRBV30 and TRBJ1-1, is SQTIHQWPATLVQPVGSPLSLECTVEGTSNPNLYWYRQAAGRGLQLLFYSVGIGQISSEVPQNLSASRPQDRQFILSSKKLLLSDSGFYLCAWTAGANTEAFFGQGTRLTVV.

The chain carries TRBV11-3 and TRBJ2-7, with 10 bases lining up with TRBD1. Trimming cost V 5 bases and J 5 bases; bases outside gene matches: 6. Germline loops: CDR1 SGHNT, CDR2 YENEEA. CDR3 length equals 14 residues. CDR3 amino acids: CASSPGQGGDEQYF. The DNA for the CDR3 is TGTGCCAGCAGCCCTGGACAGGGGGGAGACGAGCAGTACTTC.

V and J are TRBV27 and TRBJ2-5; 8 bases agree with TRBD1. Germline CDR1 is MNHEY and CDR2 is SMNVEV (reference sequence). V lost 5 bases and J lost 1; bases outside the gene matches: 12. The CDR3 contains 17 residues. CDR3 bases: TGTGCCAGCAGTACAAACAGGGGGAGGTCAGGCCAAGAGACCCAGTACTTC. Protein sequence: CASSTNRGRSGQETQYF.

The J gene is TRBJ1-5, the V gene TRBV2; 11 bases are shared with TRBD1. The CDR3 has 16 amino acids. The germline V gene has CDR1 SNHLY and CDR2 FYNNEI. J lost 5 bases, V lost 1 base, and 4 bases had no gene match. The CDR3 bases are TGTGCCAGCAGTGAAGGGACAGGGGGCCGGCATCAGCCCCAGCATTTT. Amino acids: CASSEGTGGRHQPQHF.

This clone was seen a handful of times. The chain combines TRBV19 with TRBJ1-1, with D possibly TRBD1 on 5 matching bases. This CDR3 has 13 residues. Per germline, CDR1 LNHDA and CDR2 SQIVND (reference sequence). V dropped 3 bases and J dropped 4 bases, with 9 bases sitting between them. In DNA, the CDR3 is TGTGCCAGTAGTATGCAGGGAGTCACTGAAGCTTTCTTT. Its protein product is CASSMQGVTEAFF.